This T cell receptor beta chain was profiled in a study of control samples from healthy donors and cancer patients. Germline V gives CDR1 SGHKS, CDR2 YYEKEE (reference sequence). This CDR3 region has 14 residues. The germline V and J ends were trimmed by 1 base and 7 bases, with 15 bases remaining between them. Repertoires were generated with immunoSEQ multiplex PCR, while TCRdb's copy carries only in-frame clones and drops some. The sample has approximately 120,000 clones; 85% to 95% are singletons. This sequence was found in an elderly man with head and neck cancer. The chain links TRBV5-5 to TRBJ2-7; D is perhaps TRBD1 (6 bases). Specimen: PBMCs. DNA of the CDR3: TGTGCCAGCAGCTTGCAAGGGGGAATGGGTGAGCAGTACTTC. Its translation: CASSLQGGMGEQYF.